A selection of T cell receptor beta chains follows, all from one sample in a study of read filtering for tumor transcriptome and immune sequencing. TCRdb recomputed calls from the reads with MiXCR, one row per CDR3 protein. Among 100,000 to 150,000 distinct CDR3 sequences, 10% to 15% were seen once, and the ten largest hold 8% to 13%. Sequencing used a population of CD138-negative cells sorted from bone marrow. The receptors come from a donor at least 40 years old with multiple myeloma. CDR3s include the opening cysteine and the closing phenylalanine or tryptophan. A D gene is named only where the DNA matches it firmly. Clone size is given for some rows only: seen once, a few or many times, or a class if the clone is expanded.

V,D,J,length,size,CDR3,DNA
TRBV9,TRBD2,TRBJ2-2,16,many,CASSVHGGSATGELFF,TGTGCCAGCAGCGTACACGGGGGGAGTGCCACCGGGGAGCTGTTTTTT
TRBV5-1,TRBD1,TRBJ2-5,16,many,CASSWGPTGNQETQYF,TGCGCCAGCAGCTGGGGCCCGACAGGGAACCAAGAGACCCAGTACTTC
TRBV4-1,-,TRBJ1-2,14,many,CASSQEISNYGYTF,TGCGCCAGCAGCCAAGAGATCTCTAACTATGGCTACACCTTC
TRBV20-1,TRBD2,TRBJ2-7,15,many,CSAVPGTSADYEQYF,TGCAGTGCTGTCCCCGGGACTAGCGCTGACTACGAGCAGTACTTC
TRBV20-1,TRBD1,TRBJ1-4,14,-,CSAKTGQRDEQLFF,TGCAGTGCTAAAACGGGACAGAGGGATGAACAACTGTTTTTT
TRBV7-9,TRBD1,TRBJ2-1,14,-,CASSAGTANNEQFF,TGTGCCAGCAGCGCCGGGACAGCAAACAATGAGCAGTTCTTC
TRBV18,-,TRBJ2-3,15,many,CASSPQDPQTDTQYF,TGTGCCAGCTCACCGCAGGACCCGCAGACAGATACGCAGTATTTT
TRBV28,-,TRBJ2-1,15,many,CASRTPRAGYNEQFF,TGTGCCAGCAGGACCCCCCGGGCAGGCTACAATGAGCAGTTCTTC
TRBV6-1,TRBD1,TRBJ1-5,15,many,CASRETGDSNQPQHF,TGTGCCAGCAGGGAGACAGGGGATAGCAATCAGCCCCAGCATTTT
TRBV29-1,-,TRBJ2-2,11,many,CSVEGVGELFF,TGCAGCGTTGAAGGGGTCGGGGAGCTGTTTTTT
TRBV27,TRBD1,TRBJ2-7,17,many,CASSASGRDRGFGEQYF,TGTGCCAGCAGTGCCTCCGGACGGGACAGGGGCTTTGGCGAGCAGTACTTC
TRBV12-3/TRBV12-4,TRBD2,TRBJ2-2,13,many,CASRWEGGRELFF,TGTGCCAGCAGGTGGGAGGGAGGACGGGAGCTGTTTTTT
TRBV7-3,-,TRBJ2-1,11,many,CASSKVGGKFF,TGTGCCAGCAGCAAGGTAGGGGGGAAGTTCTTC
TRBV20-1,TRBD1,TRBJ1-1,12,many,CSARDRGFEAFF,TGCAGTGCTAGAGACAGGGGGTTTGAAGCTTTCTTT
TRBV20-1,TRBD1,TRBJ2-4,14,-,CSARGDRAGNIQYF,TGCAGTGCTAGGGGGGACAGGGCCGGAAATATTCAGTACTTC
TRBV3-1,TRBD1,TRBJ2-1,14,many,CASSRDRGGDEQFF,TGTGCCAGCAGCCGGGACAGGGGAGGCGATGAGCAGTTCTTC
TRBV12-3/TRBV12-4,-,TRBJ2-5,13,many,CASSPALQETQYF,TGTGCCAGCAGTCCTGCACTCCAAGAGACCCAGTACTTC
TRBV6-6,-,TRBJ2-3,14,many,CASIGDTKADTQYF,TGTGCCAGCATAGGGGACACAAAGGCAGATACGCAGTATTTT
TRBV11-2,TRBD1,TRBJ1-1,14,many,CASRPQGAGTEAFF,TGTGCCAGCAGGCCGCAGGGGGCTGGTACTGAAGCTTTCTTT
TRBV7-2,-,TRBJ2-1,13,many,CASSNRDYNEQFF,TGTGCCAGCAGCAACCGGGACTACAATGAGCAGTTCTTC
TRBV5-1,TRBD1,TRBJ1-2,15,many,CASSYGDSPNYGYTF,TGCGCCAGCAGCTATGGGGACAGCCCGAACTATGGCTACACCTTC
TRBV20-1,TRBD2,TRBJ2-2,16,-,CSARDSTSGSTGELFF,TGCAGTGCTAGAGATTCCACTAGCGGGAGCACCGGGGAGCTGTTTTTT
TRBV7-2,TRBD1,TRBJ1-5,14,many,CASSPGQGYQPQHF,TGTGCCAGCAGCCCGGGACAGGGGTATCAGCCCCAGCATTTT
TRBV20-1,TRBD1,TRBJ2-5,13,-,CSAKTGFRETQYF,TGCAGTGCTAAGACAGGGTTCAGGGAGACCCAGTACTTC
TRBV5-1,-,TRBJ1-3,14,-,CASSSEGSGNTIYF,TGCGCCAGCAGCTCAGAAGGCTCTGGAAACACCATATATTTT
TRBV9,TRBD2,TRBJ2-5,16,many,CASSVGGTRRQETQYF,TGTGCCAGCAGCGTAGGGGGGACTAGGAGACAAGAGACCCAGTACTTC
TRBV20-1,-,TRBJ2-3,11,-,CSARPLDTQYF,TGCAGTGCGAGACCATTAGATACGCAGTATTTT
TRBV6-1,TRBD1,TRBJ2-6,17,many,CASRGGQGTIGANVLTF,TGTGCCAGCAGGGGAGGACAGGGCACGATTGGGGCCAACGTCCTGACTTTC
TRBV5-1,TRBD1,TRBJ1-5,15,few,CASSLGGTGNQPQHF,TGCGCCAGCAGCTTGGGGGGGACAGGCAATCAGCCCCAGCATTTT
TRBV29-1,-,TRBJ2-3,14,many,CSVPGALFTDTQYF,TGCAGCGTACCCGGGGCTCTGTTCACAGATACGCAGTATTTT
TRBV27,-,TRBJ2-3,15,few,CASSSVPSSTDTQYF,TGTGCCAGCAGTTCGGTCCCATCAAGCACAGATACGCAGTATTTT
TRBV28,TRBD1,TRBJ2-3,15,many,CASRQQGPYTDTQYF,TGTGCCAGCAGGCAACAGGGGCCATACACAGATACGCAGTATTTT
TRBV6-5,-,TRBJ2-1,13,many,CASSRGTHNEQFF,TGTGCCAGCAGTCGGGGGACCCACAATGAGCAGTTCTTC
TRBV4-2,TRBD2,TRBJ2-1,17,few,CASSRSSGGAPYNEQFF,TGTGCCAGCAGCAGATCTAGCGGGGGGGCCCCTTACAATGAGCAGTTCTTC
TRBV5-1,-,TRBJ2-4,16,many,CASSLAAGLAKNIQYF,TGCGCCAGCAGCTTGGCTGCCGGGTTGGCCAAAAACATTCAGTACTTC
TRBV20-1,TRBD1,TRBJ1-5,15,many,CSAHRGEFNNQPQHF,TGCAGCGCCCACAGGGGGGAGTTTAACAATCAGCCCCAGCATTTT
TRBV18,-,TRBJ2-3,13,many,CASSPPVADTQYF,TGTGCCAGCTCACCACCGGTAGCAGATACGCAGTATTTT
TRBV12-3/TRBV12-4,-,TRBJ2-6,13,many,CASSSSGANVLTF,TGTGCCAGCAGTTCCTCTGGGGCCAACGTCCTGACTTTC
TRBV20-1,TRBD1,TRBJ2-1,12,many,CSADRGQLEQFF,TGCAGTGCTGACAGGGGGCAGCTTGAGCAGTTCTTC
TRBV6-1,-,TRBJ1-4,14,many,CASSEQGHPRKLFF,TGTGCCAGCAGTGAACAAGGACACCCCCGAAAACTGTTTTTT
TRBV6-6,TRBD2,TRBJ2-7,16,many,CASSQPASGVTYEQYF,TGTGCCAGCAGCCAACCGGCTAGCGGGGTTACCTACGAGCAGTACTTC
TRBV11-2,-,TRBJ2-2,15,many,CASSLRQGIPGELFF,TGTGCCAGCAGCTTAAGGCAGGGGATTCCCGGGGAGCTGTTTTTT
TRBV7-2,-,TRBJ1-5,15,many,CASSLAGRANQPQHF,TGTGCCAGCAGCTTAGCCGGCCGAGCCAATCAGCCCCAGCATTTT
TRBV5-1,TRBD2,TRBJ2-1,18,many,CASSLLNFREGPYNEQFF,TGCGCCAGCAGCTTGCTGAACTTCCGGGAGGGCCCCTACAATGAGCAGTTCTTC
TRBV7-2,TRBD2,TRBJ2-1,16,many,CASSRTSGDPYNEQFF,TGTGCCAGCAGCCGGACTAGCGGGGATCCCTACAATGAGCAGTTCTTC
TRBV28,TRBD1,TRBJ1-1,12,many,CASYTGGTEAFF,TGTGCCAGCTATACAGGGGGCACTGAAGCTTTCTTT
TRBV7-9,-,TRBJ1-5,13,many,CASSYGGDQPQHF,TGTGCCAGCAGCTACGGGGGTGATCAGCCCCAGCATTTT
TRBV12-3/TRBV12-4,-,TRBJ2-5,13,-,CASHKGPQETQYF,TGTGCCAGCCACAAGGGTCCGCAAGAGACCCAGTACTTC
TRBV5-1,-,TRBJ1-5,15,many,CASSWGQGPGQPQHF,TGCGCCAGCAGTTGGGGGCAGGGACCGGGACAGCCCCAGCATTTT
TRBV20-1,-,TRBJ2-4,14,many,CSASSGIDKNIQYF,TGCAGTGCTAGCTCGGGGATTGACAAAAACATTCAGTACTTC